This TCR beta chain was documented in a study of vaccination effects on CD4 cells after COVID-19. Germline V lookup: CDR1 MGHDK, CDR2 SYGVNS. CDR3 size: 17 residues. Trimming took 4 bases from V and 8 from J; bases not matched to a gene: 12. Study-wide results and limits: Marked clonal contraction of infection- and vaccine-induced clones was seen late after vaccination. The authors studied few convalescent patients and collected no early post-infection timepoints.

Concerning this clone: No antigen is known for it.

Assay used: immunoSEQ multiplex PCR; TCRdb lists only in-frame clones, some missing. The data show 37,000 or so clones, with about 70% seen just once and under 15% held by the top ten. Sequencing followed a ViraFEST assay step that expanded antigen-specific CD4+ T cells with viral peptide pools. The culture ran for 10 days, and then CD4+ T cells were isolated. Previously uninfected by SARS-CoV-2, the vaccine recipients also showed negative nucleocapsid antibodies. After 2 million or so PBMC were placed in each well, they were cultured with approximately 10 IU/ml IL-2 and roughly 10 ug/ml peptides. Half-medium replacement with IL-2 medium occurred on days 3 and 7.

This chain joins TRBV25-1 and TRBJ2-1, with 12 bases aligning to TRBD2. The sequencing used CD4+ T cells from PBMCs cultured with HCoV-OC43 spike peptides, collected before COVID-19 vaccination. Documented subset: HCoV-OC43 spike overlapping peptide pool stimulation. This sequence originates from a human donor who received a COVID-19 vaccine. As DNA, the CDR3 is TGTGCCAGCAGTGGGGCCGGGACTAGCGGGCGGGGGTATGAGCAGTTCTTC. Protein: CASSGAGTSGRGYEQFF.